This TCR beta chain appears in the sequencing data of a study of blood T cells in healthy people across ages. Study-level points and caveats: Strong correlation was found linking TCR beta diversity to naive T cell percentage. Long-lived donors carried more naive CD4+ cells and greater diversity than aged donors. Because sorting was not performed, PBMCs prevented conclusive naive versus antigen-experienced comparison.

There are a few counts of this clonotype. What it binds is not known. An end of the junction differs from the germline gene, which may be a read error. For the second PCR, which ran for 7 to 11 cycles, a sample-barcoded 5' primer and a J-beta primer mix were used. TCRdb re-called the 5' RACE reads through MiXCR, storing one row per CDR3 protein. The data show 600,000 to 1,000,000 distinct CDR3 sequences, roughly 25% seen once. Germline V gene sequence: CDR1 MNHEY, CDR2 SVGEGT. The CDR3 is 13 amino acids. These data were also filed under a second study, of T cells of mothers and their children.

The sequence derives from a boy aged 5-17 years in good health. Material for sequencing was blood. V usage is TRBV6-2 or TRBV6-3 and J usage is TRBJ2-5, with a weak D call TRBD1 (6 bases). The DNA matches TRBJ2-1 better at its end, which makes the J call doubtful. CDR3: CASQGLGYDEQFF. The DNA of the CDR3 is TGTGCCAGCCAGGGGCTAGGCTACGATGAGCAGTTCTTC.